This T cell receptor beta chain was sequenced in a study of response to subunit inactivated influenza vaccine. Study results and caveats: Each seasonal flu vaccination may recruit only limited new T cells, authors suggested.

This clonotype was found a few times. Its antigen remains unidentified. MiXCR was run by TCRdb on the RT-PCR reads, yielding one entry per CDR3 protein. This table holds hundreds of thousands of distinct CDR3 sequences, approximately 13% found once. The sequencing used PBMCs from blood, collected roughly 15 days before vaccination. The receptor was isolated from a man aged 45 to 65 who received an inactivated influenza vaccine.

The CDR3 sequence is CASSKGGTGGAYEQYF. The CDR3 DNA reads TGTGCCAGCAGTAAAGGGGGGACAGGGGGTGCCTACGAGCAGTACTTC. The V call is TRBV28, the J call TRBJ2-7; 11 positions agree with TRBD1. The CDR3 length is 16 residues. Germline V gene lookup returns CDR1 MDHEN and CDR2 SYDVKM. V gave up 5 bases and J gave up 2 bases; unmatched junction bases: 8.